The rows below give T cell receptor beta chains drawn from one sample of a study of human T cells and chemical hapten exposure. TCRdb re-analysed the RACE reads in MiXCR, keeping a single row per CDR3 protein. The data contain 75,000 to 95,000 distinct CDR3 sequences, approximately 9.9% of them seen just once; the ten biggest clones take up 2.2%. Here the sequenced sample was whole blood, taken in connection with sensitization to the hapten diphenylcyclopropenone (DPC). The receptors stem from a man between 35 and 55 years old with alopecia areata. Some clones in this sample may be carry-over from other donors' samples. Each CDR3 is given with its conserved first and last residue. Each record gives: V gene, clone size, CDR3 protein. Part of the rows lack a size; the others show once, few, many or a class for expanded clones.

V gene: TRBV2
clone size: few
CDR3 protein: CARPGGGQGVGGYTF

V gene: TRBV20-1
clone size: NA
CDR3 protein: CSARDPGGTDTQYF

V gene: TRBV20-1
clone size: many
CDR3 protein: CSAQTGQARTDTQYF

V gene: TRBV5-1
clone size: few
CDR3 protein: CASSWTAGDGQETQYF

V gene: TRBV5-1
clone size: few
CDR3 protein: CASSESSGAGLNSYNEQFF

V gene: TRBV20-1
clone size: NA
CDR3 protein: CSARGFPGQYF

V gene: TRBV24-1
clone size: NA
CDR3 protein: CATSDLPRPGSRDEQFF

V gene: TRBV11-2
clone size: few
CDR3 protein: CASSRGASGSRTGELFF

V gene: TRBV10-3
clone size: NA
CDR3 protein: CATTWLAGNEQFF

V gene: TRBV29-1
clone size: NA
CDR3 protein: CSVDVGANEKLFF

V gene: TRBV29-1
clone size: NA
CDR3 protein: CSVVQGARDTQYF

V gene: TRBV12-3/TRBV12-4
clone size: NA
CDR3 protein: CASIPGRNTEAFF

V gene: TRBV9
clone size: few
CDR3 protein: CASRSSPSANEQFF

V gene: TRBV9
clone size: many
CDR3 protein: CASSAGLAGETQYF

V gene: TRBV7-9
clone size: NA
CDR3 protein: CASSETYTEAFF

V gene: TRBV10-3
clone size: many
CDR3 protein: CAISEPGFLLSDGYTF

V gene: TRBV29-1
clone size: once
CDR3 protein: CSVDRAENSEAFF

V gene: TRBV5-1
clone size: NA
CDR3 protein: CASSLGTKLYQETQYF

V gene: TRBV4-1
clone size: NA
CDR3 protein: CASSQDGSGRVETQYF

V gene: TRBV28
clone size: NA
CDR3 protein: CASSLDRGLDNEQFF

V gene: TRBV7-2
clone size: few
CDR3 protein: CASSFSVGQPQHF

V gene: TRBV30
clone size: few
CDR3 protein: CAWSGPGGTSTDTQYF

V gene: TRBV29-1
clone size: few
CDR3 protein: CSVEGQGGNGYTF

V gene: TRBV28
clone size: NA
CDR3 protein: CASSLGDLNQPQHF

V gene: TRBV5-4
clone size: few
CDR3 protein: CASSLVRGNTNTGELFF

V gene: TRBV29-1
clone size: few
CDR3 protein: CSADGLAGGMGTDTQYF

V gene: TRBV7-2
clone size: many
CDR3 protein: CASTPGTEQYF

V gene: TRBV11-3
clone size: NA
CDR3 protein: CASSLGGSGEQFF

V gene: TRBV28
clone size: many
CDR3 protein: CASSSNYEQYF

V gene: TRBV10-3
clone size: few
CDR3 protein: CAISGTPGGTYTGELFF

V gene: TRBV30
clone size: few
CDR3 protein: CACLTKLNTEAFF

V gene: TRBV14
clone size: many
CDR3 protein: CASSREGPRNYNEQFF

V gene: TRBV7-3
clone size: NA
CDR3 protein: CASSPQGYTGELFF

V gene: TRBV6-6
clone size: NA
CDR3 protein: CASSTGPQVGEQYF

V gene: TRBV7-9
clone size: NA
CDR3 protein: CASSLKGPEKLFF

V gene: TRBV25-1
clone size: few
CDR3 protein: CASSGGGDPQETQYF

V gene: TRBV5-1
clone size: NA
CDR3 protein: CASSFSEQGISFTDTQYF

V gene: TRBV5-6
clone size: NA
CDR3 protein: CASSSLNGQGLYGYTF

V gene: TRBV20-1
clone size: NA
CDR3 protein: CSATSLGWGSEQYF

V gene: TRBV6-5
clone size: many
CDR3 protein: CASNPDGKMNTEAFF

V gene: TRBV9
clone size: NA
CDR3 protein: CASSFRTGDGGYTF

V gene: TRBV12-3/TRBV12-4
clone size: NA
CDR3 protein: CASSIPRTGEETQYF

V gene: TRBV29-1
clone size: NA
CDR3 protein: CGGGQGWYNEQFF

V gene: TRBV27
clone size: many
CDR3 protein: CASSSQGQSGNTIYF

V gene: TRBV11-2
clone size: NA
CDR3 protein: CASSSPGTGRYNEKLFF

V gene: TRBV12-3/TRBV12-4
clone size: NA
CDR3 protein: CASKEGKYQPQHF

V gene: TRBV5-4
clone size: NA
CDR3 protein: CASSLYTGRTEAFF

V gene: TRBV18
clone size: few
CDR3 protein: CASSYDRVFAQLTYGYTF

V gene: TRBV20-1
clone size: many
CDR3 protein: CSALTGGNTIYF

V gene: TRBV3-1
clone size: NA
CDR3 protein: CASSQEWQVNTQYF

V gene: TRBV7-9
clone size: few
CDR3 protein: CASSSFDRVSDTQYF

V gene: TRBV7-2
clone size: few
CDR3 protein: CASSGMQTQYF

V gene: TRBV24-1
clone size: many
CDR3 protein: CATSESGLQRLSGANVLTF

V gene: TRBV4-1
clone size: few
CDR3 protein: CASSQEGLAGGTAETQYF

V gene: TRBV19
clone size: few
CDR3 protein: CASSTRDSYGYTF

V gene: TRBV6-5
clone size: NA
CDR3 protein: CASTYRAQGGYTF

V gene: TRBV6-5
clone size: few
CDR3 protein: CASSYSWQGQETQYF